This T cell receptor (beta chain) was documented in a study of T cells expressing NK-cell markers. Study-level points and caveats: A few donors' CD3+CD56-NKG2C+ cells were dominated by the same clonotypes.

As concerns this clonotype: What it binds is not known.

TCRdb reworked the 5' RACE reads into one entry per CDR3 protein, no DNA. The listing contains roughly 300,000 distinct CDR3 sequences. The CDR3 sequence is 16 residues long. Germline V gene lookup returns CDR1 SQVTM and CDR2 ANQGSEA. The V and J genes are TRBV29-1 and TRBJ2-4; there is no DNA to check the TCRdb D call of TRBD2. The sample was blood T cells: a sorted CD56 or NKG2C T cell subset, CD4+ or CD8+ T cells, or bulk PBMC T cells (not recorded which). The source of this sequence is a woman between 18 and 70 years old in good health. The CDR3 protein is CSVASGGLPAKNIQYF.